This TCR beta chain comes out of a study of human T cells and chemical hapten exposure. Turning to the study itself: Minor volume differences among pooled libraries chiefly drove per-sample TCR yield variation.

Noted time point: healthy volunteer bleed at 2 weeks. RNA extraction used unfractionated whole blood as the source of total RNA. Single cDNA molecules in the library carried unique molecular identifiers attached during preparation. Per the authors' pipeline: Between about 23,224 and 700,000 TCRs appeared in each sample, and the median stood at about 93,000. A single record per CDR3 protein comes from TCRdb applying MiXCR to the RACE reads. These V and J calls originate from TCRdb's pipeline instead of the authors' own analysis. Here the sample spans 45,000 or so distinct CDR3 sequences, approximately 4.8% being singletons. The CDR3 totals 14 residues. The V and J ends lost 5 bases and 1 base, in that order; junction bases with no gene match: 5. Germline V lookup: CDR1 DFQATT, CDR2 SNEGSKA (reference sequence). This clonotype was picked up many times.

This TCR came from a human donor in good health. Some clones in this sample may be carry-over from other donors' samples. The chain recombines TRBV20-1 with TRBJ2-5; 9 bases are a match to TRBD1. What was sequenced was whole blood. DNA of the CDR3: TGCAGTGCTGGAGGGACAGGGCGCCAAGAGACCCAGTACTTC. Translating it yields CSAGGTGRQETQYF.